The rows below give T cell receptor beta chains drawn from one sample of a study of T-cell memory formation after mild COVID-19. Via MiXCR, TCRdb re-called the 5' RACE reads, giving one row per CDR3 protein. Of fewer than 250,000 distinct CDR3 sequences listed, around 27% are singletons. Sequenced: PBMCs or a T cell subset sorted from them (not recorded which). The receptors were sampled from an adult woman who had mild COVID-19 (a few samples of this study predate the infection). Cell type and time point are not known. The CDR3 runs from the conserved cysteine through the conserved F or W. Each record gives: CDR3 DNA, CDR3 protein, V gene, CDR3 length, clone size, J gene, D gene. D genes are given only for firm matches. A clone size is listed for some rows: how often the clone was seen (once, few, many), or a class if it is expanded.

CDR3nt: TGTGCCAGCAGCCAAGAAAACGTTAAGCGGGGGCTCTACGAGCAGTACTTC
CDR3aa: CASSQENVKRGLYEQYF
v_gene: TRBV4-2
len: 17
abundance: few
j_gene: TRBJ2-7
d_gene: TRBD2

CDR3nt: TGCAGCGTAGCGACAGGAGAATACGAGCAGTACTTC
CDR3aa: CSVATGEYEQYF
v_gene: TRBV29-1
len: 12
abundance: few
j_gene: TRBJ2-7
d_gene: -

CDR3nt: TGCGCCAGCATCGGGACGACACCCGGTAGCGGGGGATACGAGCAGTACTTC
CDR3aa: CASIGTTPGSGGYEQYF
v_gene: TRBV5-1
len: 17
abundance: -
j_gene: TRBJ2-7
d_gene: TRBD2

CDR3nt: TGTGCCAGCAGCTCGATATCATCGGGTCCCTACGAGCAGTACTTC
CDR3aa: CASSSISSGPYEQYF
v_gene: TRBV7-6
len: 15
abundance: -
j_gene: TRBJ2-7
d_gene: -

CDR3nt: TGTGCCAGCTCACAGCAAGGTTCACTAGCCAAAAACATTCAGTACTTC
CDR3aa: CASSQQGSLAKNIQYF
v_gene: TRBV18
len: 16
abundance: few
j_gene: TRBJ2-4
d_gene: -

CDR3nt: TGCAGTGCTACGGACGGGCTCCAAGAGACCCAGTACTTC
CDR3aa: CSATDGLQETQYF
v_gene: TRBV20-1
len: 13
abundance: -
j_gene: TRBJ2-5
d_gene: -

CDR3nt: TGCGCCAGCAGCTTGGACTGGAGCTACGAGCAGTACTTC
CDR3aa: CASSLDWSYEQYF
v_gene: TRBV5-1
len: 13
abundance: few
j_gene: TRBJ2-7
d_gene: -

CDR3nt: TGTGCCAGCAGCTTAGGGAGGCCTTCCTACAATGAGCAGTTCTTC
CDR3aa: CASSLGRPSYNEQFF
v_gene: TRBV11-2
len: 15
abundance: -
j_gene: TRBJ2-1
d_gene: -

CDR3nt: TGTGCCAGCAGCTTAACGGTTGGGGAGAACACTGAAGCTTTCTTT
CDR3aa: CASSLTVGENTEAFF
v_gene: TRBV7-9
len: 15
abundance: -
j_gene: TRBJ1-1
d_gene: -

CDR3nt: TGTTCCAGCAGCCCAGTTGTCCGCCTCGGGTACGAGCAGTACTTC
CDR3aa: CSSSPVVRLGYEQYF
v_gene: TRBV7-6
len: 15
abundance: -
j_gene: TRBJ2-7
d_gene: -

CDR3nt: TGTGCCAGCAGTTACGGCGGGGCCTGGGATTCACCCCTCCACTTT
CDR3aa: CASSYGGAWDSPLHF
v_gene: TRBV6-5
len: 15
abundance: -
j_gene: TRBJ1-6
d_gene: -

CDR3nt: TGCAGCGTTGAGGGGAGTCGGGGGGATACTGAAGCTTTCTTT
CDR3aa: CSVEGSRGDTEAFF
v_gene: TRBV29-1
len: 14
abundance: -
j_gene: TRBJ1-1
d_gene: -

CDR3nt: TGTGCCAGCAGAGGAATAACAGGGCCCTTTTCTAACTATGGCTACACCTTC
CDR3aa: CASRGITGPFSNYGYTF
v_gene: TRBV6-2/TRBV6-3
len: 17
abundance: few
j_gene: TRBJ1-2
d_gene: -

CDR3nt: TGTGCCAGCTCACGAGACTCAGATGTCTACGAGCAGTACTTC
CDR3aa: CASSRDSDVYEQYF
v_gene: TRBV18
len: 14
abundance: few
j_gene: TRBJ2-7
d_gene: -

CDR3nt: TGTGCCAGCAGCTTAGTAGGGGACACTGGAAACACCATATATTTT
CDR3aa: CASSLVGDTGNTIYF
v_gene: TRBV7-8
len: 15
abundance: -
j_gene: TRBJ1-3
d_gene: -

CDR3nt: TGCAGTGCGCTAGAACGTGACGAAGATACGCAGTATTTT
CDR3aa: CSALERDEDTQYF
v_gene: TRBV20-1
len: 13
abundance: -
j_gene: TRBJ2-3
d_gene: -

CDR3nt: TGCGCCAGCAGCCAAGATCGTAGTATCGGTTTCGGCGGAGCCTACTACGAGCAGTACTTC
CDR3aa: CASSQDRSIGFGGAYYEQYF
v_gene: TRBV4-3
len: 20
abundance: -
j_gene: TRBJ2-7
d_gene: -

CDR3nt: TGTGCCAGCAGTCAAGCTATGACAGGGAGCGGACAGCCCCAGCATTTT
CDR3aa: CASSQAMTGSGQPQHF
v_gene: TRBV2
len: 16
abundance: once
j_gene: TRBJ1-5
d_gene: TRBD1

CDR3nt: TGCAGCTCGAGGGCGGGGATGAACACTGAAGCTTTCTTT
CDR3aa: CSSRAGMNTEAFF
v_gene: TRBV29-1
len: 13
abundance: -
j_gene: TRBJ1-1
d_gene: -

CDR3nt: TGTGCCAGCAGGGACAGGGTAACCACAGATACGCAGTATTTT
CDR3aa: CASRDRVTTDTQYF
v_gene: TRBV6-1
len: 14
abundance: few
j_gene: TRBJ2-3
d_gene: TRBD1

CDR3nt: TGTGCCAGCGGCGCTAGCGGGACTTCCCCCGGGGAGCTGTTTTTT
CDR3aa: CASGASGTSPGELFF
v_gene: TRBV6-1
len: 15
abundance: -
j_gene: TRBJ2-2
d_gene: TRBD2

CDR3nt: TGTGCCAGCAGTCTTGACAGGGGTCAGCCCCAGCATTTT
CDR3aa: CASSLDRGQPQHF
v_gene: TRBV12-3/TRBV12-4
len: 13
abundance: -
j_gene: TRBJ1-5
d_gene: TRBD1

CDR3nt: TGTGCCAGCAGCTTACCCCCTGGCCGGGACCGGGCCCCCGGGGAGCTGTTTTTT
CDR3aa: CASSLPPGRDRAPGELFF
v_gene: TRBV7-9
len: 18
abundance: -
j_gene: TRBJ2-2
d_gene: -

CDR3nt: TGTGCCCCCGATCGTTGCGGGGGGTCGACCGGGGAGCTGTTTTTT
CDR3aa: CAPDRCGGSTGELFF
v_gene: TRBV10-3
len: 15
abundance: -
j_gene: TRBJ2-2
d_gene: TRBD2

CDR3nt: TGTGCCAGCAGCTGGGTGCCCGGGACAGGGCGCGAGCAGTACTTC
CDR3aa: CASSWVPGTGREQYF
v_gene: TRBV5-5
len: 15
abundance: few
j_gene: TRBJ2-7
d_gene: TRBD1

CDR3nt: TGTGCCAGCAGTTACGAGGCAGGGGGCGGAAGCTATGGCTACACCTTC
CDR3aa: CASSYEAGGGSYGYTF
v_gene: TRBV6-5
len: 16
abundance: few
j_gene: TRBJ1-2
d_gene: TRBD1